The rows below give T cell receptor beta chains drawn from one sample of a study of blood T cell repertoires in COVID-19. Produced via immunoSEQ multiplex PCR; TCRdb's table is partial and in-frame only. The data show fewer than 300,000 clones, about 86% seen once. The specimen sequenced was peripheral blood. The receptors shown here come from a person aged 70 to 80 with COVID-19, enrolled during active disease. Both conserved end residues are trimmed from each CDR3. Each record gives: J gene, V gene, CDR3 protein.

J gene: TRBJ1-2; V gene: TRBV7-9; CDR3 protein: ASTLSGYGYT
J gene: TRBJ1-1; V gene: TRBV5-1; CDR3 protein: ASSVRGSTEAF
J gene: TRBJ1-4; V gene: TRBV28; CDR3 protein: ASSPGDRGLEKLF
J gene: TRBJ2-3; V gene: TRBV5-1; CDR3 protein: ASRESTDTQY
J gene: TRBJ2-1; V gene: TRBV24-1; CDR3 protein: ATSITGLAGNEQF
J gene: TRBJ1-1; V gene: TRBV9; CDR3 protein: ASSPSRTGSIEAF
J gene: TRBJ2-5; V gene: TRBV10-2; CDR3 protein: ASSGDRVVETQY
J gene: TRBJ2-7; V gene: TRBV7-2; CDR3 protein: ASSIRPAGGFYEQY
J gene: TRBJ2-3; V gene: TRBV27; CDR3 protein: ASGMWGGVADTQY
J gene: TRBJ1-2; V gene: TRBV6-5; CDR3 protein: ASRTGAYGYT
J gene: TRBJ1-6; V gene: TRBV9; CDR3 protein: ASSVAGQGNSPLH
J gene: TRBJ2-1; V gene: TRBV5-1; CDR3 protein: ASGPGLAGGPRRNEQF
J gene: TRBJ2-1; V gene: TRBV5-6; CDR3 protein: ASSAGTGGNNEQF
J gene: TRBJ2-1; V gene: TRBV7-3; CDR3 protein: ASSRQGRNEQF
J gene: TRBJ1-2; V gene: TRBV7-2; CDR3 protein: ASSSPQPGYGYT
J gene: TRBJ2-2; V gene: TRBV6-4; CDR3 protein: ASSRTSGANTGELF
J gene: TRBJ2-7; V gene: TRBV4-1; CDR3 protein: ASSQGPQGGSGEQY
J gene: TRBJ2-5; V gene: TRBV11-2; CDR3 protein: ASSLGLAAQETQY
J gene: TRBJ1-1; V gene: TRBV30; CDR3 protein: AWSVWNTEAF
J gene: TRBJ2-1; V gene: TRBV14; CDR3 protein: ASSGSGRALHNEQF
J gene: TRBJ2-5; V gene: TRBV9; CDR3 protein: ASSVDGSSGETQY
J gene: TRBJ2-3; V gene: TRBV9; CDR3 protein: ASSVGLAGVASTDTQY
J gene: TRBJ1-3; V gene: TRBV18; CDR3 protein: ASSPRDRGRNTIY
J gene: TRBJ2-1; V gene: TRBV5-6; CDR3 protein: ASSPGTSNEQF
J gene: TRBJ1-4; V gene: TRBV6-5; CDR3 protein: ASTFGTANEKLF
J gene: TRBJ1-1; V gene: TRBV7-2; CDR3 protein: ASRPRQLNTEAF
J gene: TRBJ1-2; V gene: TRBV3-1/TRBV3-2; CDR3 protein: ASSQDFGTEQR
J gene: TRBJ2-7; V gene: TRBV4-1; CDR3 protein: ASSQILLVGGQY
J gene: TRBJ2-1; V gene: TRBV10-3; CDR3 protein: AISEEGASYNEQF
J gene: TRBJ1-1; V gene: TRBV6-5; CDR3 protein: ASSQQGRGPGEAF
J gene: TRBJ2-7; V gene: TRBV11-3; CDR3 protein: ASSWTSGSGAYEQY
J gene: TRBJ1-2; V gene: TRBV28; CDR3 protein: AIIKTGEYGYT
J gene: TRBJ2-7; V gene: TRBV14; CDR3 protein: ASSQRTPGTGKSYEQY
J gene: TRBJ2-1; V gene: TRBV7-6; CDR3 protein: ASRPLWASGGANEQF
J gene: TRBJ2-1; V gene: TRBV19; CDR3 protein: ASSIGGIEQF
J gene: TRBJ2-1; V gene: TRBV12-3/TRBV12-4; CDR3 protein: ASSLVLGGEQF
J gene: TRBJ2-2; V gene: TRBV7-2; CDR3 protein: ASSPRTGFGGELF
J gene: TRBJ2-2; V gene: TRBV6-2/TRBV6-3; CDR3 protein: ASSYNKGQGMIGAGELF
J gene: TRBJ2-5; V gene: TRBV27; CDR3 protein: ASSSAGGPWETQY
J gene: TRBJ1-5; V gene: TRBV6-5; CDR3 protein: ASGSGTGGVQPQH
J gene: TRBJ2-1; V gene: TRBV7-2; CDR3 protein: ASSPTQGLGNNEQF
J gene: TRBJ2-5; V gene: TRBV7-2; CDR3 protein: ASSLATGWRETQY
J gene: TRBJ2-7; V gene: TRBV28; CDR3 protein: ASSSNGGSYEQY
J gene: TRBJ2-7; V gene: TRBV5-1; CDR3 protein: ASSLEVQGPSGGAYEQY
J gene: TRBJ1-1; V gene: TRBV11-1; CDR3 protein: ASSYIGTGIEAF